These 25 T cell receptor beta chains originate from one sample sequenced in a study of graft-versus-host responses after intestinal transplantation. Profiling relied on immunoSEQ multiplex PCR, and the TCRdb table lists in-frame clones only, not all of them. The sample records about 97,000 clones, 90% to 95% being singletons. Their antigen targets remain unknown. The material was unstimulated CD4+ T cells sorted from spleen or lymph node cells, obtained before transplant. The receptors come from a human donor who was the organ donor for an intestinal transplant.

This clone was observed once. V usage is TRBV7-2 and J usage is TRBJ2-3; 11 nucleotides match TRBD1. J was trimmed by 6 bases and V by 3 bases; bases with no gene match: 8. Germline CDR1 reads SGHTA; CDR2 reads FQGNSA. The CDR3 spans 16 residues. CDR3 nucleotide sequence: TGTGCCAGCAGCTTCCTGGACAGGGGGCGCCCCGATACGCAGTATTTT. It codes for CASSFLDRGRPDTQYF.

V is TRBV9 and J is TRBJ2-2; 9 positions agree with TRBD2. The CDR3 spans 16 residues. J was trimmed by 6 bases and V by 0 bases; bases with no gene match: 6. Germline V gene data show CDR1 as SGDLS and CDR2 as YYNGEE. In DNA, the CDR3 is TGTGCCAGCAGCGTAGGTCCTAGCGGGGTTTCCGGGGAGCTGTTTTTT. Translated, it gives CASSVGPSGVSGELFF.

The V call is TRBV29-1, the J call TRBJ1-1, with D unclear. Germline CDR1 and CDR2: SQVTM and ANQGSEA. Between the trimmed V and J ends, which lost 1 base and 0 bases, there was a span of 3 bases. CDR3 length: 12 amino acids. The CDR3 nucleotides read TGCAGCGTTGAAGGCGTGAACACTGAAGCTTTCTTT. Amino acids: CSVEGVNTEAFF.

The gene calls are TRBV15 and TRBJ1-5; D gene ambiguous. V shed 3 bases and J shed 13 bases, with 13 bases lying between them. The CDR3 contains 12 residues. CDR1 is LNHNV and CDR2 is YYDKDF in the germline V gene (reference sequence). In DNA form, the CDR3 reads TGTGCCACCAGCAGGGACTGGTCGGGGCAGCATTTT. This sequence encodes CATSRDWSGQHF.

V and J are TRBV4-1 and TRBJ1-2, with D uncertain. Trimming removed 1 base at V and 4 bases at J, with 16 bases between. Per germline, CDR1 MGHRA and CDR2 YSYEKL. There are 16 residues in the CDR3. The CDR3 DNA follows: TGCGCCAGCAGCCAAGCTTACATGGAGGGCGGCTATGGCTACACCTTC. Translating gives CASSQAYMEGGYGYTF.

This clone is a singleton in its sample. The V gene is TRBV11-2, the J gene TRBJ1-1; TRBD1 is a possible D gene (6 bases). V lost 5 bases to trimming and J lost 0 bases, with 13 bases between them. This CDR3 spans 15 amino acids. CDR1 is SGHAT and CDR2 is FQNNGV in the germline V gene. The CDR3 here is CASSQWGHLNTEAFF. The CDR3 DNA sequence: TGTGCCAGCAGCCAATGGGGACACCTGAACACTGAAGCTTTCTTT.

This clone is a singleton in its sample. The rearrangement joins TRBV5-1 to TRBJ1-4, with D unresolved. V gave up 3 bases and J gave up 0 bases, with 9 bases separating them. Germline CDR1 SGHRS, CDR2 YFSETQ. The CDR3 runs 15 residues. CDR3 in amino acids: CASSSTPATNEKLFF. The CDR3 DNA follows: TGCGCCAGCAGCTCTACCCCGGCAACTAATGAAAAACTGTTTTTT.

This rearrangement joins TRBV7-3 to TRBJ2-1; no reliable D call. Deletions cut 6 bases from V and 10 bases from J, with 22 bases between. This CDR3 comprises 15 residues. Germline V gene sequence: CDR1 SGHTA, CDR2 FQGTGA. The CDR3 bases are TGTGCCAGCAGTCCGTACTATACGGCTCCCGACGAGCAGTTCTTC. It encodes CASSPYYTAPDEQFF.

The chain is built from TRBV6-5 and TRBJ1-2; 9 nucleotides align to TRBD1. Germline assignment: CDR1 MNHEY and CDR2 SVGAGI. V lost 2 bases to trimming and J lost 4 bases; unmatched junction nucleotides: 8. The CDR3 loop spans 16 amino acids. The CDR3, as DNA: TGTGCCAGCAGTTACATAGGACAGGGGACCTTCTATGGCTACACCTTC. As protein: CASSYIGQGTFYGYTF.

The chain joins TRBV2 to TRBJ2-3, with TRBD2 matching 14 bases. The length of the CDR3 is 17 residues. CDR1 is SNHLY and CDR2 is FYNNEI in the germline V gene. V lost 6 bases to trimming and J lost 4 bases; unmatched junction nucleotides: 9. CDR3 sequence: CASRKRTSGGIADTQYF. In DNA form, the CDR3 reads TGTGCCAGCAGGAAACGGACTAGCGGGGGGATTGCAGATACGCAGTATTTT. Based on the CDR3 plus reference TRBV2 and TRBJ2-3, the full variable domain is EPEVTQTPSHQVTQMGQEVILRCVPISNHLYFYWYRQILGQKVEFLVSFYNNEISEKSEIFDDQFSVERPDGSNFTLKIRSTKLEDSAMYFCASRKRTSGGIADTQYFGPGTRLTVL.

The V call is TRBV4-3, the J call TRBJ2-1; D is possibly TRBD2 (5 bases). Germline V gene lookup returns CDR1 LGHNA and CDR2 YSLEER. There are 15 residues in the CDR3. The V end was cut by 2 bases, the J end by 6 bases, with 14 bases between. The CDR3 region is CASSQLAGYPNEQFF. CDR3 in DNA: TGCGCCAGCAGCCAACTAGCCGGGTATCCCAATGAGCAGTTCTTC.

This clone was seen only a few times. The junction differs from germline at one of its ends, possibly a read error. V gene TRBV18 combines with J gene TRBJ1-2, with 7 bases that match TRBD1. The CDR3 has 12 residues. Germline CDR1 reads KGHSH; CDR2 reads LQKENI. This chain's CDR3 is CASSPQGNGYTF. In nucleotides, the CDR3 is TGTGCCAGCTCCCCACAGGGGAATGGCTACACCTTC.

The CDR3, as DNA: TGTGCCAGCAGCGGAGGACAGGGGTGGTCACCCCTCCACTTT. It specifies CASSGGQGWSPLHF. The V call is TRBV5-4, the J call TRBJ1-6; 9 bases agree with TRBD1. Per the germline V gene, CDR1 is SGHNT and CDR2 is YYREEE (reference sequence). Germline trimming cut 4 bases from V and 10 bases from J; bases unmatched to any gene: 6. The CDR3 spans 14 residues.

The genes are TRBV7-9 and TRBJ1-5; D possibly corresponds to TRBD1 (6 bases). Trimming left V 1 base short and J 3 bases short, with 10 bases between. The CDR3 has 15 residues. Germline lookup yields CDR1 SEHNR and CDR2 FQNEAQ (reference sequence). This chain's CDR3 is CASSLGTGNNQPQHF. CDR3 nucleotide sequence: TGTGCCAGCAGCTTAGGCACAGGGAACAATCAGCCCCAGCATTTT. The whole variable domain, remainder taken from reference TRBV7-9 and TRBJ1-5, is DTGVSQNPRHKITKRGQNVTFRCDPISEHNRLYWYRQTLGQGPEFLTYFQNEAQLEKSRLLSDRFSAERPKGSFSTLEIQRTEQGDSAMYLCASSLGTGNNQPQHFGDGTRLSIL.

The J gene is TRBJ2-1, the V gene TRBV2; 8 bases fit TRBD2. After removal of 5 bases from V and 2 bases from J, the junction contained 8 bases not matched to a gene. The CDR3 spans 16 residues. Germline CDR1 reads SNHLY; CDR2 reads FYNNEI. The DNA for the CDR3 is TGTGCCAGCAGTAGTGAGGCGGGGGGCCCCTACAATGAGCAGTTCTTC. The encoded protein is CASSSEAGGPYNEQFF.

This clone was seen just once. The chain carries TRBV15 and TRBJ2-3, with 8 positions matching TRBD2. Germline loops: CDR1 LNHNV, CDR2 YYDKDF (reference sequence). V shed 6 bases and J 2 bases; nucleotides not matched to a gene: 7. The CDR3 contains 15 residues. In DNA, the CDR3 is TGTGCCACCAGAAATCTAGCGGGCAACACAGATACGCAGTATTTT. Amino acids: CATRNLAGNTDTQYF.

The CDR3 loop reads CASSLGLESYNEQFF. The CDR3 nucleotides read TGTGCCAGCTCACTGGGACTAGAGTCCTACAATGAGCAGTTCTTC. The chain combines TRBV18 with TRBJ2-1, with TRBD2 matching 8 bases. The J segment lost 1 base and the V segment lost 4 bases, leaving 3 bases of the junction unmatched. This CDR3 contains 15 residues. The germline V gene encodes CDR1 KGHSH and CDR2 LQKENI.

The DNA for the CDR3 is TGTGCCAGCAGCTTAAGCACGGGCAGGGACTTCGGCCGCAGTGACCAGTACTTC. Translating it yields CASSLSTGRDFGRSDQYF. The genes are TRBV7-9 and TRBJ2-5; D is perhaps TRBD2 (6 bases). Germline loops: CDR1 SEHNR, CDR2 FQNEAQ (reference sequence). The CDR3 is made up of 18 amino acids. Trimming removed 2 bases at V and 10 bases at J, with 29 bases between.

The CDR3 nucleotides are TGCAGCGTTGAGATGGGCCTCATGAGCTCCTACAATGAGCAGTTCTTC. Protein: CSVEMGLMSSYNEQFF. The V call is TRBV29-1, the J call TRBJ2-1; D is uncertain. Germline V CDR1 and CDR2: SQVTM, ANQGSEA. V was clipped by 3 bases and J by 0 bases, with 15 bases between them. CDR3 size: 16 residues.

V and J are TRBV11-3 and TRBJ2-1; maybe TRBD1 (6 bases). Trimming stripped 6 bases from V and 2 bases from J, with 17 bases between. Germline assignment: CDR1 SGHNT and CDR2 YENEEA. The CDR3 is made up of 16 amino acids. The CDR3 protein is CASSPTRGLAYNEQFF. In DNA form, the CDR3 reads TGTGCCAGCAGTCCGACCAGGGGATTGGCCTACAATGAGCAGTTCTTC.

This sequence joins TRBV19 and TRBJ2-1; 9 bases fit TRBD2. Trimming at V came to 7 bases and at J to 6 bases, leaving 4 bases not matched to a gene. The germline V gene encodes CDR1 LNHDA and CDR2 SQIVND (reference sequence). This CDR3 is 13 amino acids long. The CDR3 sequence is CASNPSGVNEQFF. The CDR3 coding sequence is TGTGCCAGTAATCCTAGCGGGGTCAATGAGCAGTTCTTC.

This clone occurred once. The chain carries TRBV2 and TRBJ1-6; D not resolved. The germline CDR1 and CDR2 sequences are SNHLY and FYNNEI. Trimming left V 6 bases short and J 0 bases short, with 24 bases between. The CDR3 runs 20 residues. CDR3 region: CASSLEADGGYSSYNSPLHF. The CDR3 nucleotides are TGTGCCAGCAGCCTGGAGGCGGACGGCGGATACAGCTCCTATAATTCACCCCTCCACTTT.

This rearrangement joins TRBV7-9 to TRBJ1-4; TRBD1 is a possible D gene (6 bases). Germline assignment: CDR1 SEHNR and CDR2 FQNEAQ (reference sequence). CDR3 length equals 18 residues. Trimming shortened V by 5 bases and J by 0 bases, and 19 bases separated the two germline ends. The CDR3 reads CASSRNNRAQATNEKLFF. Written as DNA, the CDR3 is TGTGCCAGCAGCCGCAACAACAGGGCTCAAGCAACTAATGAAAAACTGTTTTTT.

The genes are TRBV13 and TRBJ2-7; TRBD1 agrees at 7 bases. The CDR3 contains 13 residues. The junction had 3 bases not matched to a gene; V was cut back by 5 bases and J by 2 bases. Germline lookup yields CDR1 PRHDT and CDR2 FYEKMQ (reference sequence). CDR3 DNA: TGTGCCAGCAGCCGGACAGGTGCCTACGAGCAGTACTTC. Translating gives CASSRTGAYEQYF.

This chain connects TRBV6-5 to TRBJ2-3, with a weak D call TRBD2 (5 bases). Trimming took 4 bases from V and 1 from J, leaving 15 bases between them. The germline V gene encodes CDR1 MNHEY and CDR2 SVGAGI. This CDR3 contains 16 residues. The CDR3 DNA follows: TGTGCCAGCAGTTCCGAGGGCAGGCTCGGCACAGATACGCAGTATTTT. Translated, it gives CASSSEGRLGTDTQYF.